This T cell receptor (beta chain) derives from a study of control samples from healthy donors and cancer patients. Sequencing used immunoSEQ multiplex PCR; TCRdb keeps in-frame clones, though not all of them. The sample records more than 110,000 clones, more than 90% being singletons. Deletions cut 6 bases from V and 1 base from J, with 9 bases between. Per germline, CDR1 SNHLY and CDR2 FYNNEI. CDR3 size: 13 residues. The sequenced sample consisted of blood. This receptor was identified in a man aged 25-40 years in good health. The V call is TRBV2, the J call TRBJ1-1; D is undetermined. The CDR3 loop reads CASRHEGNTEAFF. DNA of the CDR3: TGTGCCAGCAGACATGAGGGGAACACTGAAGCTTTCTTT.